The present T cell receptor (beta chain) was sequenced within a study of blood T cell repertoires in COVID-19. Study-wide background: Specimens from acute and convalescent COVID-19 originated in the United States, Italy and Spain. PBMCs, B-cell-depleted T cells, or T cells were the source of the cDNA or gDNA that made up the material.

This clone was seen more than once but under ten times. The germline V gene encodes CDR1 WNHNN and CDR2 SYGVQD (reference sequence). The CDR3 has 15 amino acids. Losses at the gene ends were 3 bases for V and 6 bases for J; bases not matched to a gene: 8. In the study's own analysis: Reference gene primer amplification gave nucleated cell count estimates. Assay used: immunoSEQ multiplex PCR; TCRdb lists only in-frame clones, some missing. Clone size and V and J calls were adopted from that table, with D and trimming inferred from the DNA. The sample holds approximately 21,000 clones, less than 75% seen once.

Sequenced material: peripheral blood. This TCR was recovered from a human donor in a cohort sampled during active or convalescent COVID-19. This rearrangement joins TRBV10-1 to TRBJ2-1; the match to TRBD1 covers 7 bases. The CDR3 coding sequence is TGCGCCAGCAGTGAAGCAGGGGGTCTAGGCAATGAGCAGTTCTTC. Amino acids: CASSEAGGLGNEQFF.